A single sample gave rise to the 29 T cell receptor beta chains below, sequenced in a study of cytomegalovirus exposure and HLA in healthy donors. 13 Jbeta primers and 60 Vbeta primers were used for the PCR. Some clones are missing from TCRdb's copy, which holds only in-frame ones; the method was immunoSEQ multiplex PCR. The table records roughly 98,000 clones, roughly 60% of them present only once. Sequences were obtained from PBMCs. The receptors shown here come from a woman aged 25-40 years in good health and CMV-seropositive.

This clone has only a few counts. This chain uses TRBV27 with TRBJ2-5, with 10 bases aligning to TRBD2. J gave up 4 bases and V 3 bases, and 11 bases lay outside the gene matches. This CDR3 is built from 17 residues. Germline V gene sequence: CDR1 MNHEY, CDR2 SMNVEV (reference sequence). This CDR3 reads CASSFRSGGANGETQYF. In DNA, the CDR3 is TGTGCCAGCAGTTTTAGAAGCGGGGGGGCCAATGGAGAGACCCAGTACTTC.

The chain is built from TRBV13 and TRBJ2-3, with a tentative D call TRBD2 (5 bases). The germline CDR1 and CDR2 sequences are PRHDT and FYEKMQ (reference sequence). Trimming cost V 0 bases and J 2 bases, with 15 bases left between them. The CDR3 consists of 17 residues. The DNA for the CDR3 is TGTGCCAGCAGCTTAGGACTAGAGGTAACACACACAGATACGCAGTATTTT. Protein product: CASSLGLEVTHTDTQYF. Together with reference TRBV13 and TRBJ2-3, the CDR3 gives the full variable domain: AAGVIQSPRHLIKEKRETATLKCYPIPRHDTVYWYQQGPGQDPQFLISFYEKMQSDKGSIPDRFSAQQFSDYHSELNMSSLELGDSALYFCASSLGLEVTHTDTQYFGPGTRLTVL.

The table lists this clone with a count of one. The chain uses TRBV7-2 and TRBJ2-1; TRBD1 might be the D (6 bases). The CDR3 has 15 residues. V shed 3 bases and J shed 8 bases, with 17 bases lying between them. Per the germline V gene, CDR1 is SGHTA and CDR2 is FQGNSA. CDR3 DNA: TGTGCCAGCAGCTTGAAGACAGGCTTGTACGATGAGCAGTTCTTC. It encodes CASSLKTGLYDEQFF.

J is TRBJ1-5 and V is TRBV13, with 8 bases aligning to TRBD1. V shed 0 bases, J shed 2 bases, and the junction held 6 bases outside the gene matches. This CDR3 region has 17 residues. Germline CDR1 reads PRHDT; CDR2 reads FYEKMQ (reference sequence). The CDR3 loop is CASSLGRTGNGNQPQHF. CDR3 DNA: TGTGCCAGCAGCTTAGGCAGGACAGGGAATGGCAATCAGCCCCAGCATTTT.

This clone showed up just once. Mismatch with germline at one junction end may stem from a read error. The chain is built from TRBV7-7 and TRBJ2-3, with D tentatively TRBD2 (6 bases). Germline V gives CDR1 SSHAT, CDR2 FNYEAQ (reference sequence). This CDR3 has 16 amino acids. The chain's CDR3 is CASSATLAPLTDTQYF. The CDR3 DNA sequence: TGTGCTAGCAGCGCGACTCTAGCGCCTCTCACAGATACGCAGTATTTT.

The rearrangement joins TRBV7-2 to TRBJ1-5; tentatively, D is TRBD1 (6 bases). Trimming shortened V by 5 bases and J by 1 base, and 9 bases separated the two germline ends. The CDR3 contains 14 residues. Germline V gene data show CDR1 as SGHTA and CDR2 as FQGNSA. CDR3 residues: CASSLGQSNQPQHF. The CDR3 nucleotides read TGTGCCAGCAGCCTAGGACAGAGCAATCAGCCCCAGCATTTT.

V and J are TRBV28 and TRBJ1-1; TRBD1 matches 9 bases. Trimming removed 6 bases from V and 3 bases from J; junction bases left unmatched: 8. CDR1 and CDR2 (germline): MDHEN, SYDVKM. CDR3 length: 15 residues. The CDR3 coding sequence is TGTGCCAGCAGCTCCCCACAGGGGGCTCACACTGAAGCTTTCTTT. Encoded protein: CASSSPQGAHTEAFF.

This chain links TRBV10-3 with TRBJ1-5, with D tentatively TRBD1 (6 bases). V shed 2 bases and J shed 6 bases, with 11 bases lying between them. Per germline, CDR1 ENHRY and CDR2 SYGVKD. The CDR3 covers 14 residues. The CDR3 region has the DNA TGTGCCATCAGTGAGGACAGGCCGGGTCAGCCCCAGCATTTT. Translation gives CAISEDRPGQPQHF.

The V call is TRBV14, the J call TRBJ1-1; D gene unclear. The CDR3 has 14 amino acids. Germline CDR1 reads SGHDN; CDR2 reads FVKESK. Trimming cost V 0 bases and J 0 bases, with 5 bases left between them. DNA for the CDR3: TGTGCCAGCAGCCAAGACCTTATGAACACTGAAGCTTTCTTT. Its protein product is CASSQDLMNTEAFF. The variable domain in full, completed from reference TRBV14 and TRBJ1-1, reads EAGVTQFPSHSVIEKGQTVTLRCDPISGHDNLYWYRRVMGKEIKFLLHFVKESKQDESGMPNNRFLAERTGGTYSTLKVQPAELEDSGVYFCASSQDLMNTEAFFGQGTRLTVV.

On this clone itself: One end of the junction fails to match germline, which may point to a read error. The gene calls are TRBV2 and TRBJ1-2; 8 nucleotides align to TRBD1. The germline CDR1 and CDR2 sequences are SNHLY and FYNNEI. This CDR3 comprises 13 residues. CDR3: CASSADREYGYPF. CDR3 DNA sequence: TGTGCCAGCAGTGCGGACAGGGAGTATGGCTACCCCTTC. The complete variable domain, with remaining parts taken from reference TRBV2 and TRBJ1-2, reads EPEVTQTPSHQVTQMGQEVILRCVPISNHLYFYWYRQILGQKVEFLVSFYNNEISEKSEIFDDQFSVERPDGSNFTLKIRSTKLEDSAMYFCASSADREYGYPFGSGTRLTVV.

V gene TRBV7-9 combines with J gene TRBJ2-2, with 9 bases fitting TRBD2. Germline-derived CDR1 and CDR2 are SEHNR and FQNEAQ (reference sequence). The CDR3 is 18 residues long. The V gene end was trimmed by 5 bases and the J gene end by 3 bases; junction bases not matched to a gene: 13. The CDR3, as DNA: TGTGCCAGCAGCCTCCCCGGACTAGCGCGGATGTACACCGGGGAGCTGTTTTTT. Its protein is CASSLPGLARMYTGELFF.

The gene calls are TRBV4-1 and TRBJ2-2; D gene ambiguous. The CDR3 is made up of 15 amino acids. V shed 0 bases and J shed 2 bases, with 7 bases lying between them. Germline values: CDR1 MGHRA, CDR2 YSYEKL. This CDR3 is CASSQETLNTGELFF. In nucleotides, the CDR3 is TGCGCCAGCAGCCAAGAAACTCTTAACACCGGGGAGCTGTTTTTT.

CDR3 in amino acids: CASSPQGDGYTF. The CDR3 nucleotides read TGTGCCAGCAGCCCCCAAGGGGATGGCTACACCTTC. The chain couples TRBV6-1 to TRBJ1-2, with D perhaps matching TRBD1 (5 bases). Germline assignment: CDR1 MNHNS and CDR2 SASEGT. V shed 6 bases and J shed 6 bases, with 11 bases lying between them. The CDR3 extends over 12 amino acids.

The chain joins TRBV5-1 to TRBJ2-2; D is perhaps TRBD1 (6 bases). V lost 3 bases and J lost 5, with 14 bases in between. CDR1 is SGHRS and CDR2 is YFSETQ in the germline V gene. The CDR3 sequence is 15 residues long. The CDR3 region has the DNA TGCGCCAGCAGCTGGACAGAGGCTCCTACCGGGGAGCTGTTTTTT. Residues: CASSWTEAPTGELFF.

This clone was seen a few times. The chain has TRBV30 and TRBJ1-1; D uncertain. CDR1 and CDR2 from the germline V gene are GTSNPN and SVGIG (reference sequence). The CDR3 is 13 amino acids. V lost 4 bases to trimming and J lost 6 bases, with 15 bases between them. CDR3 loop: CAWNPSAGSEAFF. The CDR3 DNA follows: TGTGCCTGGAATCCGTCGGCAGGATCTGAAGCTTTCTTT.

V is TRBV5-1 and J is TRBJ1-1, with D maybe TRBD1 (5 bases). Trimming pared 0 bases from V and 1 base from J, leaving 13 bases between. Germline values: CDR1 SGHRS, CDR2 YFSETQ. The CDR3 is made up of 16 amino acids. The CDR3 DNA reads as TGCGCCAGCAGCTTGGGAATTGTCGGGGGGAACACTGAAGCTTTCTTT. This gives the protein CASSLGIVGGNTEAFF.

CDR3 in amino acids: CASAGQVAGEQYF. In DNA form, the CDR3 reads TGTGCCAGCGCGGGACAGGTCGCTGGGGAGCAGTACTTC. The chain recombines TRBV2 with TRBJ2-7, with TRBD1 matching over 8 bases. V lost 8 bases to trimming and J lost 7 bases; unmatched junction nucleotides: 10. This CDR3 contains 13 residues. The germline CDR1 and CDR2 sequences are SNHLY and FYNNEI.

The CDR3 reads CASSLVGTGGGGYTF. CDR3 DNA sequence: TGCGCCAGCAGCTTGGTCGGGACAGGCGGTGGGGGCTACACCTTC. The chain is built from TRBV5-1 and TRBJ1-2; TRBD1 agrees at 8 bases. V trimming: 0 bases; J trimming: 8 bases; junction bases outside the gene matches: 9. The length of the CDR3 is 15 residues. The germline CDR1 and CDR2 sequences are SGHRS and YFSETQ.

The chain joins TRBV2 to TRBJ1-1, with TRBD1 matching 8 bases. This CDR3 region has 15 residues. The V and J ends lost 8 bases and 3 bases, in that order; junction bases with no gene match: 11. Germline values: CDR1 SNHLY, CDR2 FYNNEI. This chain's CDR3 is CASGLDVQGDTEAFF. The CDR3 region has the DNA TGTGCCAGCGGTCTGGATGTACAGGGGGACACTGAAGCTTTCTTT.

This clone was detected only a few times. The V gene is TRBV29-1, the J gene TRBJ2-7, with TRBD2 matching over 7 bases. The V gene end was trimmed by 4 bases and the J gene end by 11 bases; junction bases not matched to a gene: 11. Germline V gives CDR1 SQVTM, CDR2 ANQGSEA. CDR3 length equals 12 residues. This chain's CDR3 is CSVAQKTGGKYF. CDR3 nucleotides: TGCAGCGTTGCCCAAAAGACGGGGGGAAAGTACTTC.

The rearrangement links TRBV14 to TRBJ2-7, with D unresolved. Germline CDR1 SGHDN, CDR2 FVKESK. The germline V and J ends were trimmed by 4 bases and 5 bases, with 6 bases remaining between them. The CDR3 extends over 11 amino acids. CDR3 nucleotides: TGTGCCAGCAGCCTCTACCACGAGCAGTACTTC. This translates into CASSLYHEQYF.

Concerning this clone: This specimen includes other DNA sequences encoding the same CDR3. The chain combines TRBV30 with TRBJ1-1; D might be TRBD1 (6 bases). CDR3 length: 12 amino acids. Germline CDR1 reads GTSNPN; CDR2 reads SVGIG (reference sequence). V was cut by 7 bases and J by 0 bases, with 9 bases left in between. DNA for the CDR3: TGTGCCTCCCAGGGGATGAACACTGAAGCTTTCTTT. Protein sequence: CASQGMNTEAFF.

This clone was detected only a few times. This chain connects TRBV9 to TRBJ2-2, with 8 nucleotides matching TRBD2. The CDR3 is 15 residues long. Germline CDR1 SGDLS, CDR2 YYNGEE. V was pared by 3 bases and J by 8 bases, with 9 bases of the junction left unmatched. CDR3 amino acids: CASSAGLAWEGELFF. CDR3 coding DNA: TGTGCCAGCAGCGCAGGACTAGCCTGGGAGGGGGAGCTGTTTTTT.

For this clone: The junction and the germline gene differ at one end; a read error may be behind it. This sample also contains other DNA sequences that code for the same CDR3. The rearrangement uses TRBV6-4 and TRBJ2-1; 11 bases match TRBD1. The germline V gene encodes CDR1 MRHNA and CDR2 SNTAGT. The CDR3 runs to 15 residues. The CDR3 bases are TGTGCTAGCAGTGACTCGGGGACAGGGGGCAATGAGCAGTTCTTC. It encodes CASSDSGTGGNEQFF.

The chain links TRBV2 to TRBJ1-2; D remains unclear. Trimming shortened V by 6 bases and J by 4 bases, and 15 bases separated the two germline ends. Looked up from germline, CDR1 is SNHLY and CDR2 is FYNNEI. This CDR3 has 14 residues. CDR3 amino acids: CASRGSSSTYGYTF. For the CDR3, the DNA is TGTGCCAGCAGGGGCAGCTCCTCGACCTATGGCTACACCTTC.

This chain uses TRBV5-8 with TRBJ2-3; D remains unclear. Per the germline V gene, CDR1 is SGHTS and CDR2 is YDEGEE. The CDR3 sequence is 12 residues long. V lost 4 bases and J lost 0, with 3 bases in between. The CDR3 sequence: CASSQSTDTQYF. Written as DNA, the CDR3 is TGTGCCAGCAGCCAAAGCACAGATACGCAGTATTTT.

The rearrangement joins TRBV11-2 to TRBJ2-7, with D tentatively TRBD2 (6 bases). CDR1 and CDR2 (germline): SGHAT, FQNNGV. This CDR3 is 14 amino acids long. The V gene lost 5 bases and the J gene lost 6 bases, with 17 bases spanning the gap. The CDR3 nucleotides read TGTGCCAGCAGCCCCTCCGGAGGGGTTTCCGAGCAGTACTTC. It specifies CASSPSGGVSEQYF.

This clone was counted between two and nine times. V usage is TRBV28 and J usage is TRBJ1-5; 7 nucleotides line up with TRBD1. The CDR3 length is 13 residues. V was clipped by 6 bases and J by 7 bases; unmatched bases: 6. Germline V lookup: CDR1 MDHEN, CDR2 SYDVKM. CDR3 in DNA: TGTGCCAGCAGAACCGGGACAGCCCAGCCCCAGCATTTT. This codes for CASRTGTAQPQHF.

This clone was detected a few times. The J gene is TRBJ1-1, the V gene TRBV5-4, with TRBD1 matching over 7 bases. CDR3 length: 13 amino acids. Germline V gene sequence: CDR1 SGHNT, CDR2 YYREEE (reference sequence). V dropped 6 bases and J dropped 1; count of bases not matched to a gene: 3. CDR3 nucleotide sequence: TGTGCCAGCACGGGACAGACGAACACTGAAGCTTTCTTT. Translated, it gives CASTGQTNTEAFF. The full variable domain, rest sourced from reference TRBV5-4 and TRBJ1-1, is ETGVTQSPTHLIKTRGQQVTLRCSSQSGHNTVSWYQQALGQGPQFIFQYYREEENGRGNFPPRFSGLQFPNYSSELNVNALELDDSALYLCASTGQTNTEAFFGQGTRLTVV.